These 5 T cell receptor beta chains came from one sample sequenced in a study of beta chain features in type 1 diabetes. The sequenced template was cDNA made from the entire isolated RNA. Some clones are missing from TCRdb's copy, which holds only in-frame ones; the method was immunoSEQ multiplex PCR. The sample records roughly 230,000 clones, over 7.5% being singletons. The specimen sequenced was naive CD4+ T cells from blood. The receptors come from a woman aged 18-35 years in good health.

The rearrangement uses TRBV19 and TRBJ1-5; 8 bases fit TRBD1. Germline V gene data show CDR1 as LNHDA and CDR2 as SQIVND (reference sequence). Trimming cost V 2 bases and J 0 bases; bases outside gene matches: 12. The CDR3 runs 19 residues. The CDR3 loop is CASSIPGTGLVNSNQPQHF. The CDR3 DNA reads as TGTGCCAGTAGTATACCCGGGACAGGTCTTGTAAATAGCAATCAGCCCCAGCATTTT.

The chain carries TRBV4-1 and TRBJ2-7; 9 positions match TRBD1. V was clipped by 3 bases and J by 4 bases; unmatched bases: 10. Germline CDR1 and CDR2: MGHRA and YSYEKL. The CDR3 totals 16 residues. DNA of the CDR3: TGCGCCAGCAGCCAGGCGGGACAGGGTAGGAATTACGAGCAGTACTTC. Its translation is CASSQAGQGRNYEQYF.

This clone was counted only a few times. V is TRBV5-1 and J is TRBJ2-2, with 7 bases identical to TRBD2. The CDR3 extends over 15 amino acids. V was pared by 3 bases and J by 6 bases, with 8 bases of the junction left unmatched. CDR1 and CDR2 (germline): SGHRS, YFSETQ. CDR3 coding DNA: TGCGCCAGCAGCTCGGGACTAAATCTAGCCGGGGAGCTGTTTTTT. This encodes CASSSGLNLAGELFF. The full variable domain, in which reference TRBV5-1 and TRBJ2-2 provide the parts outside the CDR3, is KAGVTQTPRYLIKTRGQQVTLSCSPISGHRSVSWYQQTPGQGLQFLFEYFSETQRNKGNFPGRFSGRQFSNSRSEMNVSTLELGDSALYLCASSSGLNLAGELFFGEGSRLTVL.

Only one count was recorded for this clone. V and J are TRBV7-8 and TRBJ2-3; TRBD1 agrees at 7 bases. CDR1 SGHVS and CDR2 FQNEAQ come from the germline V gene. The CDR3 extends over 15 amino acids. V was clipped by 5 bases and J by 3 bases; unmatched bases: 8. The CDR3 is CASSNRGVRTDTQYF. The CDR3, as DNA: TGTGCCAGCAGCAACAGGGGTGTTAGAACAGATACGCAGTATTTT.

The chain combines TRBV29-1 with TRBJ2-5; 10 bases fit TRBD2. CDR1 is SQVTM and CDR2 is ANQGSEA in the germline V gene. The CDR3 spans 14 residues. Losses at the gene ends were 7 bases for V and 11 bases for J; bases not matched to a gene: 16. CDR3 nucleotide sequence: TGCAGCGCAGGACTAGCGGTCGGCGGGGGGGAGCAGTACTTC. This encodes CSAGLAVGGGEQYF.